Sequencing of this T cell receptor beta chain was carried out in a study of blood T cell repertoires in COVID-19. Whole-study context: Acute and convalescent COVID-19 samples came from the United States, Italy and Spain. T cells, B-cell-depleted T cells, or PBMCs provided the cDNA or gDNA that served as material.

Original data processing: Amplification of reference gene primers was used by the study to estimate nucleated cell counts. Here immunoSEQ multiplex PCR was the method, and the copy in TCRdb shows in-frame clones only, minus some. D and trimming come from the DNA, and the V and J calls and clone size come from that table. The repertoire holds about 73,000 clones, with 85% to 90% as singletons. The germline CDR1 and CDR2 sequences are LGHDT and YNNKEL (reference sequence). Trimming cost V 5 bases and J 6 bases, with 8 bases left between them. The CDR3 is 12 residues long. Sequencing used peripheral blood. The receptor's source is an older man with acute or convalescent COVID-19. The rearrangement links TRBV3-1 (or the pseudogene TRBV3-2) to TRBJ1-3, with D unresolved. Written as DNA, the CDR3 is TGTGCCAGCAGCTCAGGATTAAACACCATATATTTT. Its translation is CASSSGLNTIYF.